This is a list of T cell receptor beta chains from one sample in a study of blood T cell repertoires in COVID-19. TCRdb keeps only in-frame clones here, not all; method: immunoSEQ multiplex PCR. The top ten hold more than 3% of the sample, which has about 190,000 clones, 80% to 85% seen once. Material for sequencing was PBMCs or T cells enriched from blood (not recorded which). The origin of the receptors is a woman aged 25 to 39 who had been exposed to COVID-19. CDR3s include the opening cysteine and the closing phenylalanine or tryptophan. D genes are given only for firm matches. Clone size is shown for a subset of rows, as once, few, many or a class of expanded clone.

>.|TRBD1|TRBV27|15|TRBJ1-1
TGTGCCAGCAGTCCACAGGGGGCTGGTTGGACTGAAGCTTTCTTT
CASSPQGAGWTEAFF
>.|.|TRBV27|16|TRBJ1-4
TGTGCCAGCAGTTTTACGGGGAGTGCAACTAATGAAAAACTGTTTTTT
CASSFTGSATNEKLFF
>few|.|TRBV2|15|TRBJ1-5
TGTGCCAGCAGTGAAGGGTTCGGGGGTAATCAGCCCCAGCATTTT
CASSEGFGGNQPQHF
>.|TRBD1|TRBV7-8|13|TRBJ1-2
TGTGCCAGCAGCTGGACAGGAAGAGATGGCTACACCTTC
CASSWTGRDGYTF
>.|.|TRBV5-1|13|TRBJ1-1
TGCGCCAGCAGCCCGGGCAGGGTGGATGAAGCTTTCTTT
CASSPGRVDEAFF
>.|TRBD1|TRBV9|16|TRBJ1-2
TGTGCCAGCAGTAGGGACAGGGCAAGAGCTAACTATGGCTACACCTTC
CASSRDRARANYGYTF
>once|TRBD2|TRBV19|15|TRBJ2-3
TGTGCCAGTAGTACCGGGACTAAGTTAACAGATACGCAGTATTTT
CASSTGTKLTDTQYF
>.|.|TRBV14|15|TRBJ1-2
TGTGCCAGCAGCCCACAGATAGGGGGAAACTATGGCTACACCTTC
CASSPQIGGNYGYTF
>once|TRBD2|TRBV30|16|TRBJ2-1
TGTGCCTGGAGTCACCCGTCGGCGGGGGGGAGCAATGAGCAGTTCTTC
CAWSHPSAGGSNEQFF
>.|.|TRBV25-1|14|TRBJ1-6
TGTGCCAGCACCCAATCATCATATAATTCACCCCTCCACTTT
CASTQSSYNSPLHF
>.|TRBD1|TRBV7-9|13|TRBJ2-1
TGTGCCAGCAAGGACAGGCAGAACAATGAGCAGTTCTTC
CASKDRQNNEQFF
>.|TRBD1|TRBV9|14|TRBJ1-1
TGTGCCAGCAGCGAGGGGGCTCGAACGTATAAAGCTTTCTTT
CASSEGARTYKAFF
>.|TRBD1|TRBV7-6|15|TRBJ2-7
TGTGCCAGCAGCTTGGGACAGGGCCCATCCTACGAGCAGTACTTC
CASSLGQGPSYEQYF
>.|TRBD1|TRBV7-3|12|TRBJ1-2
TGTGCCAGCAGCACCGGACAGGGTGGCTACACCTTC
CASSTGQGGYTF
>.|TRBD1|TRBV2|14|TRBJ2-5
TGTGCCAGCAGCGACAGGGGGGTGTTAGAGACCCAGTACTTC
CASSDRGVLETQYF
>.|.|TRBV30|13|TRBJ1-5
TGTGCCTGGAGTGGTAGTGACAATCAGCCCCAGCATTTT
CAWSGSDNQPQHF
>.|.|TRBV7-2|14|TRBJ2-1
TGTGCCAGCAGCCCGAGGACAGTATACAATGAGCAGTTCTTC
CASSPRTVYNEQFF
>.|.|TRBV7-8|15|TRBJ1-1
TGTGCCAGCAGCTCAAGGACTGTGTCGAACACTGAAGCTTTCTTT
CASSSRTVSNTEAFF
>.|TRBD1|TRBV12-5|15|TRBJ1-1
TGTGCTAGTGGGATGACAGGGAAGGAGAACACTGAAGCTTTCTTT
CASGMTGKENTEAFF
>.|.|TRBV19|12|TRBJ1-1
TGTGCCAGTATGCTAGGGGTCGCTGAAGCTTTCTTT
CASMLGVAEAFF
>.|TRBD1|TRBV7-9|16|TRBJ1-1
TGTGCCAGCAGCACCGGAGGGGGCGGAGGGGGGACTGAAGCTTTCTTT
CASSTGGGGGGTEAFF
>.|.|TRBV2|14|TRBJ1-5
TGTGCCAGCAGGCGGACAGCGAGCAATCAGCCCCAGCATTTT
CASRRTASNQPQHF
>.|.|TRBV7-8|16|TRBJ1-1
TGTGCCAGCAGCTTAGGGGGTGGGGGCTCGTACACTGAAGCTTTCTTT
CASSLGGGGSYTEAFF
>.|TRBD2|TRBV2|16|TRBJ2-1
TGTGCCAGCCCAGAAGGGGGGACTAGGAAAGAGAATGAGCAGTTCTTC
CASPEGGTRKENEQFF
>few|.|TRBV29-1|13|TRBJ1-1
TGCAGCGTTGAAGGTATCGGGGACACTGAAGCTTTCTTT
CSVEGIGDTEAFF
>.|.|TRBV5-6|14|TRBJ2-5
TGTGCCAGCAGCGGAGGACGGACGGGCGTGACCCAGTACTTC
CASSGGRTGVTQYF
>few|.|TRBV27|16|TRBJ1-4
TGTGCCAGCAGTTTATGGTTTGACAGTCAGGATGAAAAACTGTTTTTT
CASSLWFDSQDEKLFF
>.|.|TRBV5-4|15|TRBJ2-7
TGTGCCAGCAGCCCACGGGGCGGGACGGTCTACGAGCAGTACTTC
CASSPRGGTVYEQYF
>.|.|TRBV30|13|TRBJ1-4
TGTGCCTGGGGGCAGGTCTTAAATGAAAAACTGTTTTTT
CAWGQVLNEKLFF
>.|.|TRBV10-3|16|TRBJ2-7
TGTGCCATCAGTGAGTCGAGGCGGAGAGGAGTCTACGAGCAGTACTTC
CAISESRRRGVYEQYF
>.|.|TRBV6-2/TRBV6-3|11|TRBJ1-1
TGTGCCAGCAGTTCAAAAACTGAAGCTTTCTTT
CASSSKTEAFF
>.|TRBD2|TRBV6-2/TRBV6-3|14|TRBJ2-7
TGTGCCAGCAGTGATCTAGCGGGCAGGGGCGAGCAGTACTTC
CASSDLAGRGEQYF
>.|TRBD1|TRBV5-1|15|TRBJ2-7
TGCGCCAGCAGCCTTAGACAGGGGGCCGTCTACGAGCAGTACTTC
CASSLRQGAVYEQYF
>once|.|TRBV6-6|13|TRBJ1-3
TGTGCCAGCAGACAGGGTCTGGGAAACACCATATATTTT
CASRQGLGNTIYF
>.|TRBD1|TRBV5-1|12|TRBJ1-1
TGCGCCAGCAGCCCAGGGACAGTTGAAGCTTTCTTT
CASSPGTVEAFF
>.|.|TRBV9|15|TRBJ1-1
TGTGCCAGCAGCGTAGTACTCCAGGGGAACACTGAAGCTTTCTTT
CASSVVLQGNTEAFF
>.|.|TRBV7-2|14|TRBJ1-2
TGTGCCAGCAGACGGACAGCGGTACACTATGGCTACACCTTC
CASRRTAVHYGYTF
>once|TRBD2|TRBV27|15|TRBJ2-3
TGTGCCACCAAAATCCGGGGGACTACTTCAGATACGCAGTATTTT
CATKIRGTTSDTQYF
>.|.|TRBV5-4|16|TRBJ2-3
TGTGCCAGCAGCCTAGATAGACTAGGCAGCACAGATACGCAGTATTTT
CASSLDRLGSTDTQYF
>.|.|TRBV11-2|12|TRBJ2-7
TGTGCCAGCGGACAGAATTTAGGCGAGCAGTACTTC
CASGQNLGEQYF
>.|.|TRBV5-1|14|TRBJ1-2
TGCGCCAGCAGCCACACAGGGAGTAACTATGGCTACACCTTC
CASSHTGSNYGYTF
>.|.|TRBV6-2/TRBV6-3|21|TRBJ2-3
TGTGCCAGCAGTTACTCGCCCGGAGACAGCCTTATAGATCTTAGCACAGATACGCAGTATTTT
CASSYSPGDSLIDLSTDTQYF
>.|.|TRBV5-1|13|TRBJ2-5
TGCGCCAGCAGCCCCGGTCTCCAAGAGACCCAGTACTTC
CASSPGLQETQYF
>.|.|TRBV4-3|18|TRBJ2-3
TGCGCCAGCAGCCAGGCCGACAGGGTGGGGGGCGGCACAGATACGCAGTATTTT
CASSQADRVGGGTDTQYF
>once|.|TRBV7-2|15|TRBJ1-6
TGTGCCAGCAGCTGGAGGGGCGATTATAATTCACCCCTCCACTTT
CASSWRGDYNSPLHF
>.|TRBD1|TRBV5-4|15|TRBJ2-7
TGTGCCAGCAGCAACCTACAGGGGCCAAGGGGCGAGCAGTACTTC
CASSNLQGPRGEQYF
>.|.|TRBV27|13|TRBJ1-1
TGTGCCAGCGGAGCCGGGATGAACACTGAAGCTTTCTTT
CASGAGMNTEAFF
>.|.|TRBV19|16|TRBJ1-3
TGTGCCAGTAGTACAAACCTACAGGGCCCAGGAAACACCATATATTTT
CASSTNLQGPGNTIYF
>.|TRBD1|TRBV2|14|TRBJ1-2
TGTGCCAGCAAGGACAGGGTCCTTAACTATGGCTACACCTTC
CASKDRVLNYGYTF
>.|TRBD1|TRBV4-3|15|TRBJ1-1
TGCGCCAGCAGCCGCTCCAGTACAGGGGATACTGAAGCTTTCTTT
CASSRSSTGDTEAFF
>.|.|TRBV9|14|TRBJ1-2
TGTGCCAGCAGCCCCCCGGGGGGGCTCTATGGCTACACCTTC
CASSPPGGLYGYTF
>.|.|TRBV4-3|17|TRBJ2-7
TGCGCCAGCAGCCAAGGCATCGAAGGTGCTAGCGCCTACGAGCAGTACTTC
CASSQGIEGASAYEQYF
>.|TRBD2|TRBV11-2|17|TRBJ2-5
TGTGCCAGCAGCAAGTTGTTGACTAGCGGGGCCCAAGAGACCCAGTACTTC
CASSKLLTSGAQETQYF
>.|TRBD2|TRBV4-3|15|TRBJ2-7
TGCGCCAGCAGCCAATCGGGGGGACCATACTACGAGCAGTACTTC
CASSQSGGPYYEQYF
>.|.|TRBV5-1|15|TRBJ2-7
TGCGCCAGCAGCTTGGCCGAGGCGGTAGCTACAGAGCAGTACTTC
CASSLAEAVATEQYF
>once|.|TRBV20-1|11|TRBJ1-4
TGCAGTGCTCCGGACGGAGGGAAACTGTTTTTT
CSAPDGGKLFF